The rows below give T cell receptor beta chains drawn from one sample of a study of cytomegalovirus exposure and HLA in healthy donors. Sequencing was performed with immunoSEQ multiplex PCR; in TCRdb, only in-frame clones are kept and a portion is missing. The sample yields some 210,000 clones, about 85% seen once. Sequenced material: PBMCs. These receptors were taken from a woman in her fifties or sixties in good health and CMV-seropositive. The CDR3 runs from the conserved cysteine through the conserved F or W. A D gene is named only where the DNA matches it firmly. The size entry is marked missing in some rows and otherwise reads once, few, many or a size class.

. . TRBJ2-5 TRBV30 CAWSEIQDSMQETQYF TGTGCCTGGAGTGAAATCCAGGACAGTATGCAAGAGACCCAGTACTTC
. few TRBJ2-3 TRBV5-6 CASSWGDARDDTQYF TGTGCCAGCAGCTGGGGGGACGCCAGAGATGATACGCAGTATTTT
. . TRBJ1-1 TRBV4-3 CASSERTALNTEAFF TGCGCCAGCAGCGAGAGGACAGCCTTGAACACTGAAGCTTTCTTT
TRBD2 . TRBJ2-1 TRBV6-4 CASSASTAHGGGINEQFF TGTGCCAGCAGCGCATCCACCGCGCACGGGGGGGGCATCAATGAGCAGTTCTTC
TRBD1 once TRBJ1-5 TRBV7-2 CASSIAGIRGGGNQPQHF TGTGCCAGCAGCATAGCGGGGATTCGAGGGGGCGGGAATCAGCCCCAGCATTTT
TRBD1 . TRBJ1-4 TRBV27 CASSPSRAGGEKLFF TGTGCCAGCAGTCCCTCGAGAGCAGGGGGGGAAAAACTGTTTTTT
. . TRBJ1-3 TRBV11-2 CASSLVGHGNTIYF TGTGCCAGCAGCTTGGTGGGGCACGGAAACACCATATATTTT
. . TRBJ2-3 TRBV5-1 CASSLAVKSDTQYF TGCGCCAGCAGCTTGGCAGTAAAATCGGATACGCAGTATTTT
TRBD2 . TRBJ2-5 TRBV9 CASSVAPGGGQETQYF TGTGCCAGCAGCGTAGCCCCGGGCGGGGGGCAAGAGACCCAGTACTTC
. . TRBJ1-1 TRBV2 CASSAQENTEAFF TGTGCCAGCAGTGCACAGGAAAACACTGAAGCTTTCTTT
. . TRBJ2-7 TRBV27 CASSLTGFHEQYF TGTGCCAGCAGTCTAACAGGGTTCCACGAGCAGTACTTC
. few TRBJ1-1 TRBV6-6 CASSWDRQSEAFF TGTGCCAGCAGTTGGGATAGACAGTCTGAAGCTTTCTTT
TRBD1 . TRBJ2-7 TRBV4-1 CASSRLYGQGAFYEQYF TGCGCCAGCAGCCGGTTGTATGGACAGGGGGCTTTCTACGAGCAGTACTTC
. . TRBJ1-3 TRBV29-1 CSVAVAGNTIYF TGCAGCGTTGCCGTCGCTGGAAACACCATATATTTT
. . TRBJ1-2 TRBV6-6 CASAPGNNYGYTF TGTGCCAGCGCTCCAGGGAATAACTATGGCTACACCTTC
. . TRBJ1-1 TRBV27 CASSFNRVNTEAFF TGTGCCAGCAGTTTTAACAGGGTCAACACTGAAGCTTTCTTT
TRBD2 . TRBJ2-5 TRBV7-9 CASSGAGGAETQYF TGTGCCAGCAGCGGCGCCGGGGGGGCCGAGACCCAGTACTTC
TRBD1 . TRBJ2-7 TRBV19 CASSPGGLGYEQYF TGTGCCAGTAGTCCAGGGGGCTTGGGCTACGAGCAGTACTTC
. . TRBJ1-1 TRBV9 CASSVDREYAEAFF TGTGCCAGCAGCGTAGACCGGGAATACGCTGAAGCTTTCTTT
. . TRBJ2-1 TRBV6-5 CASSYSEGTYNEQFF TGTGCCAGCAGTTACTCGGAGGGGACCTACAATGAGCAGTTCTTC
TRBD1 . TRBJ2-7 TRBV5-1 CASSSGQGSYEQYF TGCGCCAGCAGTTCGGGACAGGGATCCTACGAGCAGTACTTC
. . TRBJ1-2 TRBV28 CASRIQGYGYTF TGTGCCAGCAGGATACAGGGATATGGCTACACCTTC
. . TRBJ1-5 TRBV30 CAWSRGQPQHF TGTGCCTGGAGCCGGGGTCAGCCCCAGCATTTT
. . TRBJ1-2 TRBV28 CASSVAGPNYGYTF TGTGCCAGCAGCGTGGCGGGGCCTAACTATGGCTACACCTTC
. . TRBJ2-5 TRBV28 CATNQPGIHQETQYF TGTGCCACCAACCAGCCAGGGATCCACCAAGAGACCCAGTACTTC
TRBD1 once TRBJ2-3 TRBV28 CASSYQTGDGTDTQYF TGTGCCAGCAGTTACCAGACAGGGGACGGGACAGATACGCAGTATTTT
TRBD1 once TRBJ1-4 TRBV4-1 CASSLRWGTDNEKLFF TGCGCCAGCAGCCTCAGGTGGGGGACAGATAATGAAAAACTGTTTTTT
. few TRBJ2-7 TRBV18 CASSPPGREGIYEQYF TGTGCCAGCTCACCCCCGGGCAGGGAAGGGATCTACGAGCAGTACTTC
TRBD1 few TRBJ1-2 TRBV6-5 CASSYSGTGIPYGYTF TGTGCCAGCAGTTATTCCGGGACAGGGATCCCCTATGGCTACACCTTC
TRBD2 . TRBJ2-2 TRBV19 CASRLAGTSGTGELFF TGTGCCAGTAGACTAGCGGGGACCTCGGGCACCGGGGAGCTGTTTTTT
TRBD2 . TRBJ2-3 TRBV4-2 CASSPTGLAPDTQYF TGTGCCAGCAGCCCCACGGGACTAGCCCCAGATACGCAGTATTTT
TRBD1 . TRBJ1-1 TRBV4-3 CASSQVTGEGGMNTEAFF TGCGCCAGCAGCCAGGTGACAGGGGAGGGAGGTATGAACACTGAAGCTTTCTTT
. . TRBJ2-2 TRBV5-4 CASSLGLITGELFF TGTGCCAGCAGCCTGGGACTGATCACCGGGGAGCTGTTTTTT
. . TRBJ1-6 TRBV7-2 CASSIGQSSYNSPLHF TGTGCCAGCAGCATAGGACAGAGCTCCTATAATTCACCCCTCCACTTT
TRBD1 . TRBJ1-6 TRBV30 CACDRGTYNSPLHF TGTGCCTGCGACAGGGGGACCTATAATTCACCCCTCCACTTT
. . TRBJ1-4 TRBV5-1 CASSLAVQQPGEKLFF TGCGCCAGCAGCTTGGCCGTTCAACAGCCAGGGGAAAAACTGTTTTTT
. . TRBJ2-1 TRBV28 CASLERDGYNEQFF TGTGCCAGCCTCGAAAGAGACGGGTACAATGAGCAGTTCTTC
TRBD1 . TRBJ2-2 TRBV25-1 CASSKDRVVTGELFF TGTGCCAGCAGTAAGGACAGGGTCGTCACCGGGGAGCTGTTTTTT
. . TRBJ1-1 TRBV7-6 CASSLARSGVTEAFF TGTGCCAGCAGCTTAGCGAGGTCAGGGGTAACTGAAGCTTTCTTT
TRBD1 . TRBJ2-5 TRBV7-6 CASSQAGGQETQYF TGTGCCAGCAGCCAAGCAGGGGGTCAAGAGACCCAGTACTTC
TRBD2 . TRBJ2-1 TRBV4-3 CASSQPRTSGAYNEQFF TGCGCCAGCAGCCAGCCCCGGACTAGCGGGGCCTACAATGAGCAGTTCTTC
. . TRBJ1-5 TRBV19 CASSSGGHYNQPQHF TGTGCCAGTAGTAGTGGCGGACACTACAATCAGCCCCAGCATTTT
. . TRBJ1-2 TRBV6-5 CASRPGRRYYGYTF TGTGCCAGCAGGCCGGGTCGCAGATACTATGGCTACACCTTC
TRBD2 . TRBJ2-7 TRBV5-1 CASSVAGNSYEQYF TGCGCCAGCAGCGTAGCGGGGAACTCCTACGAGCAGTACTTC
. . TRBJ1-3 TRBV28 CASSLWSSGNTIYF TGTGCCAGCAGTTTATGGAGCTCTGGAAACACCATATATTTT
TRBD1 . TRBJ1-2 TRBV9 CASSVGQGDGYTF TGTGCCAGCAGCGTAGGGCAGGGGGATGGCTACACCTTC
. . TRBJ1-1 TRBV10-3 CAITAGNGDTEAFF TGTGCCATCACAGCAGGAAACGGGGACACTGAAGCTTTCTTT
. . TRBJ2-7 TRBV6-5 CASSYELSDYEQYF TGTGCCAGCAGTTACGAACTTTCCGACTACGAGCAGTACTTC
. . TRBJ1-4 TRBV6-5 CASSAYGANEKLFF TGTGCCAGCAGTGCCTATGGTGCTAATGAAAAACTGTTTTTT
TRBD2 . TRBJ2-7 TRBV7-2 CASSWTGGAYYEQYF TGTGCCAGCAGCTGGACCGGGGGGGCCTACTACGAGCAGTACTTC
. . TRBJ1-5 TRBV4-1 CASSQPTGTRSNQPQHF TGCGCCAGCAGCCAGCCCACAGGGACGAGAAGCAATCAGCCCCAGCATTTT
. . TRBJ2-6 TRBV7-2 CASSGPSGANVLTF TGTGCCAGCAGCGGCCCCTCTGGGGCCAACGTCCTGACTTTC
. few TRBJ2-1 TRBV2 CASQGNNEQFF TGTGCCAGCCAGGGAAACAATGAGCAGTTCTTC
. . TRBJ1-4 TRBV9 CASSVAGGNEKLFF TGTGCCAGCAGCGTAGCGGGGGGGAATGAAAAACTGTTTTTT
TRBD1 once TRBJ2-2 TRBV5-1 CASSRGQLDTGELFF TGCGCCAGCAGCAGGGGACAGCTAGACACCGGGGAGCTGTTTTTT